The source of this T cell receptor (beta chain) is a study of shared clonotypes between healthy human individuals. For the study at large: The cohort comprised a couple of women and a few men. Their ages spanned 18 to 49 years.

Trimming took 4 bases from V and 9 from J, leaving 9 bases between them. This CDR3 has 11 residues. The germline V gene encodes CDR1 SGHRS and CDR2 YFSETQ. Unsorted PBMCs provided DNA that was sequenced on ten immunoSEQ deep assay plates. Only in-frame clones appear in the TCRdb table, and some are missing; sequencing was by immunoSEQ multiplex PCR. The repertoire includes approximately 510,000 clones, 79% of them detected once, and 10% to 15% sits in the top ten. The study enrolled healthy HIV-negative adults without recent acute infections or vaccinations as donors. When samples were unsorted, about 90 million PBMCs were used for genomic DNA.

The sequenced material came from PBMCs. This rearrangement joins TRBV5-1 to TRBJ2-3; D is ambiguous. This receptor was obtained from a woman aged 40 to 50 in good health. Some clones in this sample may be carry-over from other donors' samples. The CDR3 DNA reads TGCGCCAGCAGCGATCCCGGCACGCAGTATTTT. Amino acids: CASSDPGTQYF.